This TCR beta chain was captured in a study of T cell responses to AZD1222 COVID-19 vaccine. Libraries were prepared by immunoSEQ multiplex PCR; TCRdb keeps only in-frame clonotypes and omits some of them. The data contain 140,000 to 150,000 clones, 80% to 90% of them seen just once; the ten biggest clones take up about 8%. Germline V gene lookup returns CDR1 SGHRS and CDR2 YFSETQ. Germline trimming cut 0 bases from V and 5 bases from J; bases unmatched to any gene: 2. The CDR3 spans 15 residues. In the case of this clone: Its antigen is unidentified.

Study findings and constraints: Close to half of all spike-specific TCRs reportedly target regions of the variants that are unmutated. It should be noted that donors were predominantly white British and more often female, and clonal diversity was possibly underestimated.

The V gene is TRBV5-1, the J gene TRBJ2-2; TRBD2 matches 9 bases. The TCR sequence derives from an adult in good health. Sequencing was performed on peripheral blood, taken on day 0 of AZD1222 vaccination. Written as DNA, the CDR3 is TGCGCCAGCAGCTTGGTTACTAGCGGGACCGGGGAGCTGTTTTTT. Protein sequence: CASSLVTSGTGELFF.